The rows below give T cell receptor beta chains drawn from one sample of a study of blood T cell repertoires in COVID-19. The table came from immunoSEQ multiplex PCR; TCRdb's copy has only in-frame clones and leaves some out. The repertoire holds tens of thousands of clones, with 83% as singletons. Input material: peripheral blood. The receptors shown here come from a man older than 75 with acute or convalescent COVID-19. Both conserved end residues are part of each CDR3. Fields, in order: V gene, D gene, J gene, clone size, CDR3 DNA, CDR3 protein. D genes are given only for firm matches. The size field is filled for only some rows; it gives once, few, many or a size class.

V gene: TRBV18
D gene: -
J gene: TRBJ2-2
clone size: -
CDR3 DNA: TGTGCCAGCTCATCTAGAGCGGTCACCGGGGAGCTGTTTTTT
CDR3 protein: CASSSRAVTGELFF

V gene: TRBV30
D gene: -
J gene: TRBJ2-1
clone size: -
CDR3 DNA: TGTGCCTGGAACCGGGAGCGGCCTTTTGGGCAGTTCTTC
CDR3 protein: CAWNRERPFGQFF

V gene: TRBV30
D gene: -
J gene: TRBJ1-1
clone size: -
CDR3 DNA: TGTGCCTGGAGGGTTTCCCCGGGACAACTGAACACTGAAGCTTTCTTT
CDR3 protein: CAWRVSPGQLNTEAFF

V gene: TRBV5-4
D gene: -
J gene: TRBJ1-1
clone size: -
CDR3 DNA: TGTGCCAGCAGCTCCGGACTCACGAACACTGAAGCTTTCTTT
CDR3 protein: CASSSGLTNTEAFF

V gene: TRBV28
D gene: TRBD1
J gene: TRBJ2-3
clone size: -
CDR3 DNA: TGTGCCAGCACAGGGCAGGGGGCAGGTGGCACAGATACGCAGTATTTT
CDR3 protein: CASTGQGAGGTDTQYF

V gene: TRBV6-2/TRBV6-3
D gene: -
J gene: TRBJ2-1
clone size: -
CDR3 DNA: TGTGCCAGCAGTTACCCCGGGATGGGGTACAATGAGCAGTTCTTC
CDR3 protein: CASSYPGMGYNEQFF

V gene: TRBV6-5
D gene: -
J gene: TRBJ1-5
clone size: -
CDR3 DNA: TGTGCCAGCAGGCCTAGGCAGGGGTATCAGCCCCAGCATTTT
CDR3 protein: CASRPRQGYQPQHF

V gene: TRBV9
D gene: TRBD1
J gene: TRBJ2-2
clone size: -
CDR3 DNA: TGTGCCAGCAGCCCTTCCGAGGGGGCTGGCGGGGAGCTGTTTTTT
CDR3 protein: CASSPSEGAGGELFF

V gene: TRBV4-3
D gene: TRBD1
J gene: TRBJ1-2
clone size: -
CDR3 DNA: TGCGCCAGCAGCCAGGGACAGGGATACATCACAAACTATGGCTACACCTTC
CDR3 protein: CASSQGQGYITNYGYTF

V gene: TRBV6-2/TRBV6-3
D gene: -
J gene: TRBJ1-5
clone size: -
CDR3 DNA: TGTGCCAGCAGTCAACGGAGTCGCCCTAGCAATCAGCCCCAGCATTTT
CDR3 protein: CASSQRSRPSNQPQHF

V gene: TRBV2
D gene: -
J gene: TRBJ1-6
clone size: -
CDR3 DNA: TGTGCCAGCACCGGACAGTTTAATTCACCCCTCCACTTT
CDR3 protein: CASTGQFNSPLHF

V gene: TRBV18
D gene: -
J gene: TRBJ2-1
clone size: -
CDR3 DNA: TGTGCCAGCTCACCCCGACAGGCAGTTAACAATGAGCAGTTCTTC
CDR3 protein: CASSPRQAVNNEQFF

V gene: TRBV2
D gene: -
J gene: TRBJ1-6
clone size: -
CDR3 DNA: TGTGCCAGCAACGGGGGGCCTAATTCACCCCTCCACTTT
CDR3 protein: CASNGGPNSPLHF

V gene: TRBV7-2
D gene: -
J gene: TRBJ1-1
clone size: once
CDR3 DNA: TGTGCCAGCAGCTTTAGCGGAAGGTCTGAAGCTTTCTTT
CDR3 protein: CASSFSGRSEAFF

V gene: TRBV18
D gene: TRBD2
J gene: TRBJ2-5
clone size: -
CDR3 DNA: TGTGCCAGCTCACAGACTAGCGGAGCCCAAGAGACCCAGTACTTC
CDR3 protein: CASSQTSGAQETQYF

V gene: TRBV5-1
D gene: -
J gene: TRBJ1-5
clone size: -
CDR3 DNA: TGCGCCAGCAGATCAGGGGTCGGCAATCAGCCCCAGCATTTT
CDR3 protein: CASRSGVGNQPQHF

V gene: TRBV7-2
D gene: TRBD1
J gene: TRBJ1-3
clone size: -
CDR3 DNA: TGTGCCAGCAGCTTAGCCCTACACAGGGGGCCAGGAAACACCATATATTTT
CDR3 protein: CASSLALHRGPGNTIYF

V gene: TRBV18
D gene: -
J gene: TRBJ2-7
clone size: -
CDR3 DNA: TGTGCCAGCTCCCAGACAGTCTCCTACGAGCAGTACTTC
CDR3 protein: CASSQTVSYEQYF

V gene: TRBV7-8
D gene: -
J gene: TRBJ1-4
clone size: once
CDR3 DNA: TGTGCCAGCAGTACCCAGGGTACTACGACCAGACCTAATGAAAAACTGTTTTTT
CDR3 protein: CASSTQGTTTRPNEKLFF

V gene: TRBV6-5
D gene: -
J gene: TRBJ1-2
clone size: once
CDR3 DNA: TGTGCCAGCAGTTACTCGGCGGGGTATAACTATGGCTACACCTTC
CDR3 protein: CASSYSAGYNYGYTF

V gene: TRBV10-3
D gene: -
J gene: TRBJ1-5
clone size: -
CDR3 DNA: TGTGCCATCAGTGAGGCTGCTATAGGGGGTAGCAATCAGCCCCAGCATTTT
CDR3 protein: CAISEAAIGGSNQPQHF

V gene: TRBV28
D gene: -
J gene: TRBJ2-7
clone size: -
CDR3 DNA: TGTGCCAGCAGTCCCCCGGGGGAAACCTCCTACGAGCAGTACTTC
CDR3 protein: CASSPPGETSYEQYF

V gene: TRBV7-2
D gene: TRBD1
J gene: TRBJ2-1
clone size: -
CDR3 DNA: TGTGCCAGCAGCTTAGCGGGACAGGTGGGCAATGAGCAGTTCTTC
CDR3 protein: CASSLAGQVGNEQFF

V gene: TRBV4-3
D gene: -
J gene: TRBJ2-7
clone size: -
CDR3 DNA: TGCGCCAGCAGCCAAGAAAATCTAATCGTCTACGAGCAGTACTTC
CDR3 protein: CASSQENLIVYEQYF

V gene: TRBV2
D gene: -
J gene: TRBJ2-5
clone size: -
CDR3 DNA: TGTGCCAGCAGATCGAGGGCAGTGCCCTTGACCCAGTACTTC
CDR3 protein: CASRSRAVPLTQYF

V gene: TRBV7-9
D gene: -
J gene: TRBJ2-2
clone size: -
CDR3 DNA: TGTGCCAGCAGCCAGCAGGGGTGGGCCGGGGAGCTGTTTTTT
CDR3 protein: CASSQQGWAGELFF

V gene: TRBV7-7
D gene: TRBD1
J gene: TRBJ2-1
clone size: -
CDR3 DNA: TGTGCTAGCAGCTTAAGCCGACAGGGAAATGAGCAGTTCTTC
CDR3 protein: CASSLSRQGNEQFF

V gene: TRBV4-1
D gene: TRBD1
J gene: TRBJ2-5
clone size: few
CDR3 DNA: TGCGCCAGCAGGCAGACGGGACAGGGCCAAGAGACCCAGTACTTC
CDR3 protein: CASRQTGQGQETQYF

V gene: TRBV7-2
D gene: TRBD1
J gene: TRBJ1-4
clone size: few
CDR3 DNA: TGTGCCAGCAGTTCGGGACAGCCCGAAAAACTGTTTTTT
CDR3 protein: CASSSGQPEKLFF

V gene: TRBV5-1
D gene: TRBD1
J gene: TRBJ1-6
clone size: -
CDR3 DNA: TGCGCCAGCAGCTTGGCCGGGACAGAGAGGTCACCCCTCCACTTT
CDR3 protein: CASSLAGTERSPLHF

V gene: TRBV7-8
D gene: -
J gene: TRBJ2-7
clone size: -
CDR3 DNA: TGTGCCAGCAGCTTAAGCCGGGTAGCCTACGAGCAGTACTTC
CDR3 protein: CASSLSRVAYEQYF

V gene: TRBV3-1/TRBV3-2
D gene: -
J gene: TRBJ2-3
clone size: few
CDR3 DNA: TGTGCCAGCAGCCAAGAGTCAGGGGTGGATACGCAGTATTTT
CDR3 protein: CASSQESGVDTQYF

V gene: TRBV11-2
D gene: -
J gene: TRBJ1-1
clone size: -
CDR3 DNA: TGTGCCAGCAGCAAGTCAGAGAACACTGAAGCTTTCTTT
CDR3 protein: CASSKSENTEAFF

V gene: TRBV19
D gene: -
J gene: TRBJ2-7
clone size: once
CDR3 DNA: TGTGCCAGTAGTTCGGGACACCGCTCCTACGAGCAGTACTTC
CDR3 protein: CASSSGHRSYEQYF

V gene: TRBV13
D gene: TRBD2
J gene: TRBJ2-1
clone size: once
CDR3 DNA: TGTGCCAGCAGCGCGGCGGGGGGCCGGGAGCAGTTCTTC
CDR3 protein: CASSAAGGREQFF

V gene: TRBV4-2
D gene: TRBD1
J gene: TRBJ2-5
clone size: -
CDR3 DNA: TGTGCCAGCGCGGACAGGGGCGCCCGAGAGACCCAGTACTTC
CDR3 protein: CASADRGARETQYF

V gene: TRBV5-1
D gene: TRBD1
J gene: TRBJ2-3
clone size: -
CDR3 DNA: TGCGCCAGCAGCCTAGACAGGGTGAAAGATACGCAGTATTTT
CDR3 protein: CASSLDRVKDTQYF

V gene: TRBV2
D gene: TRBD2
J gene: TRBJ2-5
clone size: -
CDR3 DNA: TGTGCCAGCTCTTTGCGGGGGGGCACTCTGGAGACCCAGTACTTC
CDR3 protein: CASSLRGGTLETQYF

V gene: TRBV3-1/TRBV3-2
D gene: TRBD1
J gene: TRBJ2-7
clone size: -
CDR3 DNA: TGTGCCAGCAGCCAAGACTGGACAGGGGAGCAGTACTTC
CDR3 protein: CASSQDWTGEQYF

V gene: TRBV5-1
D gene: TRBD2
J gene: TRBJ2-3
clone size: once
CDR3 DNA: TGCGCCAGCAGCCCGAATCTAGCGGGAGTACCAGATACGCAGTATTTT
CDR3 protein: CASSPNLAGVPDTQYF

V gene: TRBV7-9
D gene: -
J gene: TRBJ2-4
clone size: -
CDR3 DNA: TGTGCCAGCCCTACGGGAAAAGCCAAAAACATTCAGTACTTC
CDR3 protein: CASPTGKAKNIQYF

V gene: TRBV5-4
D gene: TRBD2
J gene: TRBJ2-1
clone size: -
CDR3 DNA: TGTGCCAGCAGCCCTGGACTAGCGGGAGGGGGCAATGAGCAGTTCTTC
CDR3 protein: CASSPGLAGGGNEQFF

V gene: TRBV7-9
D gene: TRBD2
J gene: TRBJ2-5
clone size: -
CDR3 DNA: TGTGCCAGCAGCTTTTCGGGACTAAATCAAGAGACCCAGTACTTC
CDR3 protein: CASSFSGLNQETQYF

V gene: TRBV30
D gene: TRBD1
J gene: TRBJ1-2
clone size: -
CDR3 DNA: TGTGCCTGGAGCCCCGGGACAGGCTTCATTTCCTATGGCTACACCTTC
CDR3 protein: CAWSPGTGFISYGYTF

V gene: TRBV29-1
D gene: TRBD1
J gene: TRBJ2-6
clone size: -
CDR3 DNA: TGCAGCGCCAGGGGACAGGGGGCCTCTGGGGCCAACGTCCTGACTTTC
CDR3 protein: CSARGQGASGANVLTF

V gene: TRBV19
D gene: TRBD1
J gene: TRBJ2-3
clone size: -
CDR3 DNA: TGTGCCAGTAGTATGGACAGGGCCTACGCAGATACGCAGTATTTT
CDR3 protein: CASSMDRAYADTQYF

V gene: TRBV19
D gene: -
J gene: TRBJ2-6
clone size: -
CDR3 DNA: TGTGCCAGTAGGGACCCAGGGGCTGGGGCCAACGTCCTGACTTTC
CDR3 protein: CASRDPGAGANVLTF

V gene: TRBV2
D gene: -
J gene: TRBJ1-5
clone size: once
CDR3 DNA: TGTGCCTGCTGTGACGGCGGCGTACAGCCCCAGCATTTT
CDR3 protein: CACCDGGVQPQHF

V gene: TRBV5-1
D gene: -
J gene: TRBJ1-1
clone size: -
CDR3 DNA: TGCGCCAGCAGCTTGGACACAGGGTTCACTGAAGCTTTCTTT
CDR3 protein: CASSLDTGFTEAFF

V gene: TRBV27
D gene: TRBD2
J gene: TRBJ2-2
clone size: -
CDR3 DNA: TGTGCCAGCAGTTTAGCATTAGCGGGGGCACCCGGGGAGCTGTTTTTT
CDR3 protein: CASSLALAGAPGELFF

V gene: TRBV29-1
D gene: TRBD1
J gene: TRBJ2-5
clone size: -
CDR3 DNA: TGCAGCGTAATACAGGGGGCGGGAGAGACCCAGTACTTC
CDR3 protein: CSVIQGAGETQYF

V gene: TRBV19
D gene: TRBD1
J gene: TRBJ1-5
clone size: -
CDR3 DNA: TGTGCCAGTAGTAGTACAGGGGGCAATCAGCCCCAGCATTTT
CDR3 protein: CASSSTGGNQPQHF

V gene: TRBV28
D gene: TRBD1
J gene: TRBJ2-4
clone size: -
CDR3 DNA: TGTGCCAGCAGGTTGGGACAGGGAGGGATTACCAAAAACATTCAGTACTTC
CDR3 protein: CASRLGQGGITKNIQYF

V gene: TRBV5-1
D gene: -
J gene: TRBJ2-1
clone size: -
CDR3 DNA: TGCGCCAGCAGCTTGGAGTCCCGGGGGGCTAATGAGCAGTTCTTC
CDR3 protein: CASSLESRGANEQFF

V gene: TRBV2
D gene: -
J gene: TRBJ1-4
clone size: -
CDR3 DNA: TGTGCCAGCAGTGATCGGGGAGGGGGAAAACTGTTTTTT
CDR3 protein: CASSDRGGGKLFF